The 19 T cell receptor beta chains in this list originate from one sample, sequenced in a study of beta chain features in type 1 diabetes. The sequenced template was cDNA made from the entire isolated RNA. Repertoires were generated with immunoSEQ multiplex PCR, while TCRdb's copy carries only in-frame clones and drops some. The sample includes under 950,000 clones, roughly 15% of them seen just once. Sample: naive CD4+ T cells from blood. These receptors were taken from a woman between 18 and 29 years old in good health.

CDR3: CATMTSGSSNTGELFF. DNA for the CDR3: TGTGCCACCATGACTAGCGGGAGTTCGAACACCGGGGAGCTGTTTTTT. The V and J genes are TRBV15 and TRBJ2-2, with 12 positions matching TRBD2. CDR1 is LNHNV, CDR2 YYDKDF, per germline (reference sequence). Trimming at V came to 7 bases and at J to 0 bases, leaving 3 bases not matched to a gene. CDR3 length: 16 amino acids.

A note on this clone: The identical CDR3 is also encoded by other nucleotide sequences in the sample. J is TRBJ1-4 and V is TRBV19; TRBD1 agrees at 7 bases. V was clipped by 2 bases and J by 2 bases; unmatched bases: 2. The CDR3 runs 15 residues. Germline V gene data show CDR1 as LNHDA and CDR2 as SQIVND (reference sequence). The CDR3 DNA reads TGTGCCAGTAGTATACGGACAGGCACTAATGAAAAACTGTTTTTT. Residues: CASSIRTGTNEKLFF.

The chain couples TRBV2 to TRBJ2-7; 7 bases line up with TRBD1. Germline-derived CDR1 and CDR2 are SNHLY and FYNNEI. V lost 5 bases and J lost 0; bases outside the gene matches: 4. CDR3 length: 14 residues. The CDR3 region is CASSPWDSSYEQYF. In DNA, the CDR3 is TGTGCCAGCAGTCCTTGGGACAGCTCCTACGAGCAGTACTTC. The variable domain in full, with the rest retrieved from reference TRBV2 and TRBJ2-7, is EPEVTQTPSHQVTQMGQEVILRCVPISNHLYFYWYRQILGQKVEFLVSFYNNEISEKSEIFDDQFSVERPDGSNFTLKIRSTKLEDSAMYFCASSPWDSSYEQYFGPGTRLTVT.

This clone was recorded a few times. J is TRBJ2-7 and V is TRBV13; 10 bases fit TRBD1. Germline loops: CDR1 PRHDT, CDR2 FYEKMQ (reference sequence). This CDR3 has 17 amino acids. The V and J ends lost 1 base and 2 bases, in that order; junction bases with no gene match: 8. The CDR3 bases are TGTGCCAGCAGCTTAGAAGGGACAGGGGATCGTACCTACGAGCAGTACTTC. Protein sequence: CASSLEGTGDRTYEQYF.

This clone was found a few times. The chain uses TRBV6-6 and TRBJ2-1, with 7 bases that match TRBD2. The CDR3 has 14 residues. Germline values: CDR1 MNHNY, CDR2 SVGAGI (reference sequence). V trimming: 8 bases; J trimming: 2 bases; junction bases outside the gene matches: 6. Here the CDR3 reads CASGRGTTYNEQFF. Written as DNA, the CDR3 is TGTGCCAGCGGGAGGGGCACCACCTACAATGAGCAGTTCTTC.

This chain uses TRBV28 with TRBJ2-3; TRBD1 or TRBD2 may be the D gene (5 bases each). V lost 8 bases and J lost 3, with 12 bases in between. The germline V gene has CDR1 MDHEN and CDR2 SYDVKM. The CDR3 has 13 amino acids. The CDR3 nucleotides read TGTGCCAGCGAGAGCGAGGGGACAGATACGCAGTATTTT. It specifies CASESEGTDTQYF.

The J gene is TRBJ2-7, the V gene TRBV28; tentative D call: TRBD1 (7 bases). V shed 7 bases and J shed 0 bases, with 13 bases lying between them. The CDR3 is 14 amino acids. CDR1 MDHEN and CDR2 SYDVKM come from the germline V gene. Here the CDR3 reads CASNAGGSSYEQYF. DNA for the CDR3: TGTGCCAGCAACGCAGGGGGGAGCTCCTACGAGCAGTACTTC.

This clone turned up a few times. The rearrangement joins TRBV4-2 to TRBJ2-1; 8 bases map to TRBD2. This CDR3 spans 14 amino acids. Per the germline V gene, CDR1 is LGHNA and CDR2 is YNFKEQ. The trim removed 2 bases at V and 7 bases at J, leaving 4 bases unmatched. As DNA, the CDR3 is TGTGCCAGCAGCCAAATAGGGACTAGTAATGAGCAGTTCTTC. It translates to CASSQIGTSNEQFF.

The chain joins TRBV28 to TRBJ2-4, with D maybe TRBD1 (6 bases). V shed 5 bases and J shed 9 bases, with 11 bases lying between them. This CDR3 has 12 residues. The V gene's germline CDR1 is MDHEN and CDR2 SYDVKM. The CDR3 is CASSTGLGIQYF. The CDR3 DNA reads TGTGCCAGCAGTACAGGGCTAGGCATTCAGTACTTC.

This clone was counted a few times. As the CDR3 is not closed by the conserved phenylalanine or tryptophan, this likely results from a read error. Because the CDR3's place on the DNA is in doubt, the DNA is left out and the CDR3 is given as listed by TCRdb. The chain recombines TRBV7-9 with TRBJ2-3; the DNA was not compared with TRBD1, the D call given in the table. CDR1 is SEHNR and CDR2 is FQNEAQ in the germline V gene (reference sequence). The CDR3 numbers 11 amino acids, ends counted. The CDR3 spells CASSFDGHFDV.

In the case of this clone: An end of the junction differs from the germline gene, which may be a read error. V is TRBV6-5 and J is TRBJ2-1, with a weak D call TRBD2 (5 bases). The CDR3 extends over 15 amino acids. The V gene's germline CDR1 is MNHEY and CDR2 SVGAGI. The CDR3 region is CAISFEGSSYNEQFF. CDR3 bases: TGTGCCATCAGTTTTGAGGGAAGCTCCTACAATGAGCAGTTCTTC.

The chain uses TRBV6-6 and TRBJ2-7; tentatively, D is TRBD2 (5 bases). Germline-derived CDR1 and CDR2 are MNHNY and SVGAGI (reference sequence). The CDR3 totals 16 residues. With 2 bases removed from V and 2 bases from J, the gap between germline ends came to 16 bases. The CDR3 reads CASSYRRVGVPYEQYF. The CDR3 DNA follows: TGTGCCAGCAGTTACCGCCGCGTGGGAGTCCCCTACGAGCAGTACTTC.

The chain is built from TRBV28 and TRBJ2-3; D gene uncertain. The length of the CDR3 is 14 residues. V dropped 6 bases and J dropped 0 bases, with 10 bases sitting between them. Per germline, CDR1 MDHEN and CDR2 SYDVKM. The DNA of the CDR3 is TGTGCCAGCAGCCGGCCCCCTAGCACAGATACGCAGTATTTT. Its translation is CASSRPPSTDTQYF.

In its sample, this clone was seen a few times. The genes are TRBV5-4 and TRBJ2-2, with D perhaps TRBD1 (6 bases). V gave up 4 bases and J gave up 8 bases, with 12 bases separating them. Germline V gene data show CDR1 as SGHNT and CDR2 as YYREEE (reference sequence). CDR3 size: 13 residues. DNA of the CDR3: TGTGCCAGCAGCGGAACAGGGTCTGGGGAGCTGTTTTTT. Translation: CASSGTGSGELFF.

This clone was detected only a few times. The chain is built from TRBV7-3 and TRBJ2-6; no clear D. CDR1 is SGHTA and CDR2 is FQGTGA in the germline V gene. The CDR3 consists of 13 residues. V was cut by 5 bases and J by 4 bases, with 6 bases left in between. The CDR3 DNA reads TGTGCCAGCAGCCTCGACGGGGCCAACGTCCTGACTTTC. Translated: CASSLDGANVLTF.

This clone was recorded a few times. The chain is built from TRBV7-2 and TRBJ2-5; D might be TRBD1 (6 bases). The end of the DNA is better explained by TRBJ2-7, so the J call may be wrong. From germline, CDR1 is SGHTA and CDR2 FQGNSA. The CDR3 consists of 13 residues. The CDR3 DNA is TGTGCCAGCAGCTTAGGGACAGAATACGAGCAGTACTTC. It encodes CASSLGTEYEQYF.

This clone showed up just a few times. The V gene is TRBV11-2, the J gene TRBJ1-1; D gene ambiguous. V was pared by 5 bases and J by 3 bases, with 13 bases between. The CDR3 sequence is 14 residues long. From germline, CDR1 is SGHAT and CDR2 FQNNGV. The CDR3 sequence: CASSPRHIDTEAFF. The CDR3 nucleotides are TGTGCCAGCAGCCCACGACATATCGACACTGAAGCTTTCTTT.

This clone came up a few times. The genes are TRBV29-1 and TRBJ2-5; TRBD1 might be the D (6 bases). Trimming removed 7 bases at V and 2 bases at J, with 11 bases between. CDR3 size: 12 residues. Germline CDR1 and CDR2: SQVTM and ANQGSEA. This CDR3 reads CSGNRVQETQYF. The CDR3, as DNA: TGCAGCGGGAACAGGGTTCAAGAGACCCAGTACTTC.

This clone was seen once. V gene TRBV28 combines with J gene TRBJ2-7; D gene ambiguous. The J call is uncertain, as TRBJ2-5 better fits the DNA end. The CDR3 contains 13 residues. The germline gives CDR1 MDHEN, CDR2 SYDVKM. CDR3 coding DNA: TGTGCCAGCAGTTTAGGCCACCAAGAGACCCAGTACTTC. This encodes CASSLGHQETQYF.